Only one count was recorded for the clone carrying this T cell receptor (beta chain). Its target is unknown. The data belong to a study of cytomegalovirus exposure and HLA in healthy donors. Study-level points and caveats: The authors listed 150 or so TCR beta chains as cytomegalovirus-associated.

Sequencing was performed with immunoSEQ multiplex PCR; in TCRdb, only in-frame clones are kept and a portion is missing. The sample yields about 130,000 clones, roughly 79% seen once. Sequencing input: PBMCs. This TCR was recovered from a man aged 25-45 years in good health and CMV-seropositive.

The DNA of the CDR3 is TGCGCCAGCAGCCAAGAAGGTGAAGGCGGGGGCCTTTCCTACGAGCAGTACTTC. This encodes CASSQEGEGGGLSYEQYF. The chain is built from TRBV4-1 and TRBJ2-7, with a possible D match to TRBD2 (7 bases). This CDR3 contains 18 residues. V lost 0 bases and J 1 base, leaving 19 bases between the germline ends. CDR1 MGHRA and CDR2 YSYEKL come from the germline V gene.